A selection of T cell receptor beta chains follows, all from one sample in a study of blood T cell repertoires in COVID-19. Generated by immunoSEQ multiplex PCR, the TCRdb table keeps only in-frame clones and is missing some. The sample lists roughly 200,000 clones, approximately 86% occurring once. The sample consisted of PBMCs or T cells enriched from blood (not recorded which). The receptors originated from a woman in her 30s who had recovered from COVID-19. CDR3s include the opening cysteine and the closing phenylalanine or tryptophan. A D gene is named only where the DNA matches it firmly. Not all rows give a size; the values are once, few, many and, for expanded clones, a class.

v_call	clone_size	d_call	j_call	cdr3_aa	cdr3_nt
TRBV29-1	.	TRBD1	TRBJ1-2	CSTREVGGQAYTF	TGCAGTACTCGAGAGGTGGGGGGACAGGCGTACACCTTC
TRBV19	.	TRBD2	TRBJ2-1	CASSWASGGGNEQFF	TGTGCCAGTAGTTGGGCTAGCGGGGGAGGGAATGAGCAGTTCTTC
TRBV3-1/TRBV3-2	few	TRBD1	TRBJ1-1	CASSQGRGARKAFF	TGTGCCAGCAGCCAAGGCAGGGGGGCAAGAAAAGCTTTCTTT
TRBV2	.	.	TRBJ1-2	CASSDRGDYGYTF	TGTGCCAGCAGTGACCGGGGGGACTATGGCTACACCTTC
TRBV5-1	.	.	TRBJ2-2	CASSYGLQGNTGELFF	TGCGCCAGCAGCTACGGCCTACAGGGGAACACCGGGGAGCTGTTTTTT
TRBV6-2/TRBV6-3	.	TRBD2	TRBJ2-7	CASSVAGEERYEQYF	TGTGCCAGCAGTGTCGCGGGGGAAGAACGTTACGAGCAGTACTTC
TRBV6-2/TRBV6-3	.	TRBD1	TRBJ2-3	CASSSDDRAGTDTQYF	TGTGCCAGCAGTTCCGACGACAGGGCCGGCACAGATACGCAGTATTTT
TRBV6-5	.	TRBD1	TRBJ1-2	CASSRDRVNYGYTF	TGTGCCAGCAGCCGGGACAGAGTTAACTATGGCTACACCTTC
TRBV19	once	.	TRBJ1-5	CASRFGGGLYSNQPQHF	TGTGCCAGTCGCTTCGGTGGGGGACTCTATAGCAATCAGCCCCAGCATTTT
TRBV11-2	.	.	TRBJ2-1	CASSLGGRYNEQFF	TGTGCCAGCAGCTTAGGGGGGCGCTACAATGAGCAGTTCTTC
TRBV6-6	.	TRBD2	TRBJ2-5	CASSYKEREERTQYF	TGTGCCAGCAGTTACAAGGAGCGGGAGGAACGGACCCAGTACTTC
TRBV19	once	.	TRBJ1-2	CASTLGHQAGYTF	TGTGCCAGTACCCTGGGACATCAAGCAGGCTACACCTTC
TRBV6-2/TRBV6-3	.	TRBD1	TRBJ2-7	CASSQTGGLLNF	TGTGCCAGCAGTCAAACAGGGGGCCTTTTGAACTTC
TRBV7-9	.	.	TRBJ1-2	CASRSGTNYGYTF	TGTGCCAGCAGATCAGGAACTAACTATGGCTACACCTTC
TRBV3-1/TRBV3-2	.	.	TRBJ1-4	CASSQGGQGEKLFF	TGTGCCAGCAGCCAAGGGGGACAAGGTGAAAAACTGTTTTTT
TRBV9	.	TRBD1	TRBJ2-2	CASSVRDRGGPGELFF	TGTGCCAGCAGCGTCCGGGACAGGGGGGGCCCCGGGGAGCTGTTTTTT
TRBV24-1	.	.	TRBJ1-2	CATSTGHGNGYTF	TGTGCCACCAGCACGGGACACGGGAATGGCTACACCTTC
TRBV5-4	.	TRBD2	TRBJ2-7	CASSQSGAPYEQYF	TGTGCCAGCAGCCAGAGCGGGGCCCCCTACGAGCAGTACTTC
TRBV18	.	.	TRBJ2-7	CASSPRGDRAGEQYF	TGTGCCAGCTCACCAAGGGGAGACAGGGCGGGGGAGCAGTACTTC
TRBV28	once	.	TRBJ2-7	CASSWVAVRENFYEQYF	TGTGCCAGCAGTTGGGTAGCGGTGAGGGAGAATTTCTACGAGCAGTACTTC
TRBV9	.	.	TRBJ2-3	CASSGTRGTDTQYF	TGTGCCAGCAGCGGGACTAGGGGGACAGATACGCAGTATTTT
TRBV11-3	.	TRBD1	TRBJ2-7	CASSATTGQGAYEQYF	TGTGCCAGCAGCGCCACTACGGGACAGGGGGCCTACGAGCAGTACTTC
TRBV25-1	.	.	TRBJ1-2	CASSRLDSNYGYTF	TGTGCCAGCAGTCGCTTGGACTCTAACTATGGCTACACCTTC
TRBV7-2	.	TRBD2	TRBJ2-7	CASSNRGASGGHEQYF	TGTGCCAGCAGCAACCGGGGGGCTAGCGGGGGCCACGAGCAGTACTTC
TRBV7-9	.	TRBD1	TRBJ1-2	CASSFGQGLDYGYTF	TGTGCCAGCAGCTTCGGACAGGGGCTGGACTATGGCTACACCTTC
TRBV7-2	.	.	TRBJ2-1	CASTPRTASYNEQFF	TGTGCCAGCACCCCTCGGACAGCCTCATACAATGAGCAGTTCTTC
TRBV6-5	.	.	TRBJ1-2	CASRAGLANYGYTF	TGTGCCAGCAGGGCAGGGTTAGCTAACTATGGCTACACCTTC
TRBV25-1	.	TRBD1	TRBJ2-7	CASREQGPWGEQYF	TGTGCCAGCAGGGAACAGGGGCCCTGGGGCGAGCAGTACTTC
TRBV30	.	.	TRBJ1-6	CAWMPSRRSSYNSPLHF	TGTGCCTGGATGCCCTCCCGGCGGAGCTCCTATAATTCACCCCTCCACTTT
TRBV12-3/TRBV12-4	.	TRBD2	TRBJ2-5	CASRLAAPGTQYF	TGTGCCAGCAGACTAGCGGCCCCAGGGACCCAGTACTTC
TRBV4-3	.	.	TRBJ1-2	CASSQDPGDEGYTF	TGCGCCAGCAGCCAAGATCCGGGGGACGAGGGCTACACCTTC
TRBV19	once	TRBD2	TRBJ2-5	CASSIFGRERETQYF	TGTGCCAGTAGTATATTTGGGCGGGAGAGGGAGACCCAGTACTTC
TRBV18	.	TRBD1	TRBJ2-7	CASSPPGQGSYEQYF	TGTGCCAGCTCACCACCGGGACAGGGGTCCTACGAGCAGTACTTC
TRBV30	.	.	TRBJ1-5	CAWGGRRGPQHF	TGTGCCTGGGGGGGACGGAGGGGGCCCCAGCATTTT
TRBV9	.	TRBD2	TRBJ2-1	CASNPSGDSREQFF	TGTGCCAGCAACCCCAGCGGGGACTCGCGGGAGCAGTTCTTC
TRBV19	.	.	TRBJ1-4	CASSIGGFNEKLFF	TGTGCCAGTAGTATTGGAGGGTTTAATGAAAAACTGTTTTTT
TRBV7-2	once	.	TRBJ2-6	CASSLGGPGANVLTF	TGTGCCAGCAGCTTAGGAGGCCCTGGGGCCAACGTCCTGACTTTC
TRBV6-5	once	.	TRBJ1-1	CASRPRGPNTEAFF	TGTGCCAGCAGGCCCAGGGGCCCCAACACTGAAGCTTTCTTT
TRBV19	.	.	TRBJ2-5	CASSLTGTETQYF	TGTGCCAGTAGTTTAACAGGGACAGAGACCCAGTACTTC